This TCR beta chain was profiled in a study of CD4 T cells in relation to SARS-CoV-2 and coronaviruses. The unexposed donors gave CD4+ T cells in about 2011-2018, prior to COVID-19. After approximately 10 days of culture, CD4+ T cells were isolated. As cell numbers allowed, unexposed-donor CD4+ T cells faced SARS-CoV-2 S/N and four cold-coronavirus spikes. The protocol was immunoSEQ multiplex PCR, while the TCRdb copy is restricted to in-frame clones and leaves out a portion. Seen here are under 30,000 clones, roughly 70% observed once, and the top ten hold more than 9%. The CDR3 runs to 15 residues. V lost 6 bases, J lost 2 bases, and 8 bases stayed unmatched. Germline-derived CDR1 and CDR2 are LGHDT and YNNKEL (reference sequence). A few counts support this clone. Its target is unknown.

The rearrangement uses TRBV3-1 (or the pseudogene TRBV3-2) and TRBJ2-3; 7 nucleotides agree with TRBD2. Specimen: CD4+ T cells from PBMCs, cultured in vitro. This TCR was sampled from a human donor in good health. The CDR3, as DNA: TGTGCCAGCAGTTTCTCGGGAGGACCCACAGATACGCAGTATTTT. As protein: CASSFSGGPTDTQYF.